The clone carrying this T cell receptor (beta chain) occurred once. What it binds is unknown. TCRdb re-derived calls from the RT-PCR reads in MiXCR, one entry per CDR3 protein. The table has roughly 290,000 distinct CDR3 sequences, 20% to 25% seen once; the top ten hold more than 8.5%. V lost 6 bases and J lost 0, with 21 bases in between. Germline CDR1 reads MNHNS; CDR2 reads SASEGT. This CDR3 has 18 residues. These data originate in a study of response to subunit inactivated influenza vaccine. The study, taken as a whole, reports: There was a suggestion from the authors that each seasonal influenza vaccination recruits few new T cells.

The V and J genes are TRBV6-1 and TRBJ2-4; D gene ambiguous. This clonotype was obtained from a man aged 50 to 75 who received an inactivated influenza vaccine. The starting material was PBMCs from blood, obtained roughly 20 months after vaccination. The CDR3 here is CASRPQEDLRLAKNIQYF. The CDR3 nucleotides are TGTGCCAGCAGGCCCCAAGAGGACCTCCGACTAGCCAAAAACATTCAGTACTTC.